This TCR beta chain was recorded in a study of shared clonotypes between healthy human individuals. Each PCR replicate run on unsorted PBMC took in 300 ng DNA, tens of thousands of T cell genomes. Sequencing used immunoSEQ multiplex PCR; TCRdb keeps in-frame clones, though not all of them. The sample holds some 470,000 clones; roughly four fifths are singletons and the top ten take about an eighth. This clone has just one count. Trimming shortened V by 3 bases and J by 11 bases, and 7 bases separated the two germline ends. The CDR3 runs 11 residues. Germline CDR1 MNHEY, CDR2 SVGAGI. All donors qualified as healthy HIV-negative adults and had experienced no recent acute infections or vaccinations. When samples were unsorted, 85 million to 95 million PBMCs were used for genomic DNA.

The source is a middle-aged woman in good health. Some clones in this sample may be carry-over from other donors' samples. This chain connects TRBV6-5 to TRBJ2-2; D unclear. The sample comprised PBMCs. The CDR3 sequence is CASSYNTELFF. The DNA of the CDR3 is TGTGCCAGCAGTTATAATACAGAGCTGTTTTTT.